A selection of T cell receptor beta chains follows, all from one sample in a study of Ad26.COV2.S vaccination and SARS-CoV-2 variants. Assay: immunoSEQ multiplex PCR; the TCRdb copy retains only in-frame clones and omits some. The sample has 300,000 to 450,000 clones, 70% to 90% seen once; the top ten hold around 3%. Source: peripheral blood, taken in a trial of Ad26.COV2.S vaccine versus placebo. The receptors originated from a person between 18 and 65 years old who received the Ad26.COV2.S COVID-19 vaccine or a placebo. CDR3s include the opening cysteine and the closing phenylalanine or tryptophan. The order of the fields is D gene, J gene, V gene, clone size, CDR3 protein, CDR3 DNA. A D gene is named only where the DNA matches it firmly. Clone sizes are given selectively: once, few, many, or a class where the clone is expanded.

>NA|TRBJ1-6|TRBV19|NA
CASRSTNNSPLHF
TGTGCCAGTAGAAGCACAAATAATTCACCCCTCCACTTT
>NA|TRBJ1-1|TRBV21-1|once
CASSSGRMNTEAFF
TGTGCCAGCAGTTCGGGACGGATGAACACTGAAGCTTTCTTT
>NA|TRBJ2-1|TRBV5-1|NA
CASSLLQGGYNEQFF
TGCGCCAGCAGCTTACTCCAGGGGGGCTACAATGAGCAGTTCTTC
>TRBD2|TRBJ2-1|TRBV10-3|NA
CAISESRTSGSINEQFF
TGTGCCATCAGTGAGTCTAGGACTAGCGGGAGTATCAATGAGCAGTTCTTC
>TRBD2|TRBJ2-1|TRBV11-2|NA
CASSKAGTSGGGLYNEQFF
TGTGCCAGCAGCAAGGCCGGGACTAGCGGAGGGGGGTTATACAATGAGCAGTTCTTC
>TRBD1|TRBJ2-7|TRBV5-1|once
CASSKVTGQLYEQYF
TGCGCCAGCTCTAAGGTAACGGGACAGCTATACGAGCAGTACTTC
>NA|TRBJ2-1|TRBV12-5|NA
CASGIGGYNEQFF
TGTGCTAGTGGGATAGGCGGGTACAATGAGCAGTTCTTC
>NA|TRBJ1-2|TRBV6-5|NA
CASSYPPPAYYGYTF
TGTGCCAGCAGTTACCCGCCGCCAGCCTACTATGGCTACACCTTC
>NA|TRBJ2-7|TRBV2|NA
CASRQGISYEQYF
TGTGCCAGCAGACAGGGAATTTCCTACGAGCAGTACTTC
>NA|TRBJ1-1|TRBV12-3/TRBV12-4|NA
CASSFFEGTEAFF
TGTGCCAGCAGTTTTTTTGAGGGAACTGAAGCTTTCTTT
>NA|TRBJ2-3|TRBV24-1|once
CATSGLGGPSTDTQYF
TGTGCCACCAGTGGTCTTGGCGGGCCTAGCACAGATACGCAGTATTTT
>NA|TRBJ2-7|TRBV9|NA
CASSVAESSDEQYF
TGTGCCAGCAGCGTTGCAGAAAGCTCAGACGAGCAGTACTTC
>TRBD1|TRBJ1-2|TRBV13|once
CASSRQGLGYTF
TGTGCCAGCAGCCGACAGGGGCTTGGCTACACCTTC
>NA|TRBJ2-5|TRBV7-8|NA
CASSVRGRGETQYF
TGTGCCAGCAGCGTCCGGGGTCGGGGAGAGACCCAGTACTTC
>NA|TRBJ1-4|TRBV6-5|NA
CASRRTVAGEKLFF
TGTGCCAGCAGGCGAACGGTCGCGGGTGAAAAACTGTTTTTT
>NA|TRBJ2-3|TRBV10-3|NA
CAIQYRDTQYF
TGTGCCATCCAATACCGAGATACGCAGTATTTT
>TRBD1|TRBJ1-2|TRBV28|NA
CASSPLREGAFVGGYTF
TGTGCCAGCAGTCCCCTTCGGGAGGGGGCCTTTGTCGGAGGCTACACCTTC